These 18 T cell receptor beta chains were all obtained from the same sample, sequenced in a study of blood T cell repertoires in COVID-19. The data were produced by immunoSEQ multiplex PCR, yet TCRdb's version contains in-frame clones alone and is incomplete. The top ten hold 4% of the sample, which has roughly 260,000 clones, 88% seen once. Sequencing used peripheral blood. All receptors come from a man in his 60s who had recovered from COVID-19.

This clone was detected once. The rearrangement joins TRBV5-6 to TRBJ2-7, with D perhaps TRBD2 (6 bases). Germline assignment: CDR1 SGHDT and CDR2 YYEEEE. The CDR3 length is 17 residues. V gave up 4 bases and J gave up 0 bases, with 20 bases separating them. The chain's CDR3 is CASSPNAGYVISYEQYF. The CDR3 bases are TGTGCCAGCAGCCCCAATGCGGGGTACGTAATCTCCTACGAGCAGTACTTC.

This clone was counted only a few times. The chain combines TRBV9 with TRBJ2-3; TRBD2 matches 9 bases. CDR1 is SGDLS and CDR2 is YYNGEE in the germline V gene. This CDR3 spans 16 amino acids. Germline trimming cut 3 bases from V and 1 base from J; bases unmatched to any gene: 6. CDR3 region: CASSAVASGGTDTQYF. The CDR3 nucleotides read TGTGCCAGCAGCGCCGTTGCTAGCGGGGGCACAGATACGCAGTATTTT.

This chain joins TRBV5-6 and TRBJ2-2, with 10 bases matching TRBD1. In germline, CDR1 is SGHDT, CDR2 YYEEEE. The CDR3 is 15 residues long. Trimming removed 3 bases from V and 6 bases from J; junction bases left unmatched: 5. For the CDR3, the DNA is TGTGCCAGCAGCTGGGACAGGGGAGTGTCCGGGGAGCTGTTTTTT. It codes for CASSWDRGVSGELFF.

Only a few counts were recorded for this clone. The chain joins TRBV6-5 to TRBJ1-1; 8 bases are a match to TRBD1. The CDR3 extends over 16 amino acids. V lost 0 bases and J lost 5; bases outside the gene matches: 8. CDR1 and CDR2 (germline): MNHEY, SVGAGI. In DNA, the CDR3 is TGTGCCAGCAGTTACTCGTCTCCAGGGGGCGGGACTGAAGCTTTCTTT. Translated: CASSYSSPGGGTEAFF.

The chain couples TRBV11-3 to TRBJ2-2; D gene uncertain. This CDR3 is 13 amino acids long. Germline CDR1 and CDR2: SGHNT and YENEEA. V was clipped by 5 bases and J by 4 bases, with 8 bases between them. In DNA form, the CDR3 reads TGTGCCAGCAGCCTCAGCGCCACCGGGGAGCTGTTTTTT. Translated: CASSLSATGELFF.

The gene calls are TRBV11-3 and TRBJ1-3; possibly TRBD1 for D (6 bases). With 5 bases removed from V and 4 bases from J, the gap between germline ends came to 15 bases. The germline gives CDR1 SGHNT, CDR2 YENEEA. The CDR3 is 15 residues long. For the CDR3, the DNA is TGTGCCAGCAGCAGGGGGTCAGGGTACGGAAACACCATATATTTT. It codes for CASSRGSGYGNTIYF.

V and J are TRBV19 and TRBJ1-2; maybe TRBD1 (6 bases). Germline-derived CDR1 and CDR2 are LNHDA and SQIVND (reference sequence). Trimming cost V 4 bases and J 8 bases, with 26 bases left between them. The CDR3 consists of 17 residues. The CDR3 region is CASSTRQARPPLKGYTF. The CDR3 bases are TGTGCCAGTAGTACCCGACAGGCCAGGCCCCCTCTTAAGGGCTACACCTTC.

This rearrangement joins TRBV6-2 or TRBV6-3 to TRBJ1-2; no reliable D call. The germline V and J ends were trimmed by 5 bases and 2 bases, with 12 bases remaining between them. CDR3 length equals 14 residues. Germline CDR1 is MNHEY and CDR2 is SVGEGT. The DNA of the CDR3 is TGTGCCAGCAGTCTCGGGTTTTCCAACTATGGCTACACCTTC. It encodes CASSLGFSNYGYTF.

The gene calls are TRBV7-9 and TRBJ1-2; 8 bases agree with TRBD1. The CDR3 spans 14 residues. Germline V CDR1 and CDR2: SEHNR, FQNEAQ (reference sequence). V lost 4 bases, J lost 6 bases, and 7 bases stayed unmatched. Here the CDR3 DNA reads TGTGCCAGCAGCTCGGACAGGGAGGGTAATGGCTACACCTTC. It encodes CASSSDREGNGYTF. Complete variable domain (other parts from reference TRBV7-9 and TRBJ1-2): DTGVSQNPRHKITKRGQNVTFRCDPISEHNRLYWYRQTLGQGPEFLTYFQNEAQLEKSRLLSDRFSAERPKGSFSTLEIQRTEQGDSAMYLCASSSDREGNGYTFGSGTRLTVV.

The V call is TRBV7-2, the J call TRBJ2-5; TRBD1 agrees at 10 bases. The CDR3 is made up of 16 amino acids. From germline, CDR1 is SGHTA and CDR2 FQGNSA. With V trimmed by 0 bases and J by 4 bases, 5 bases remained unmatched. The CDR3 protein is CASSLAPGQGGETQYF. The CDR3 region has the DNA TGTGCCAGCAGCTTAGCCCCCGGACAGGGGGGAGAGACCCAGTACTTC.

The CDR3 nucleotides read TGCGCCAGCAGCGTGGACAGGTCCTACGAGCAGTACTTC. This gives the protein CASSVDRSYEQYF. J is TRBJ2-7 and V is TRBV5-1, with TRBD1 matching over 7 bases. The CDR3 consists of 13 residues. With V trimmed by 4 bases and J by 1 base, 2 bases remained unmatched. Germline CDR1 and CDR2: SGHRS and YFSETQ.

The chain has TRBV7-3 and TRBJ2-1; 11 bases are a match to TRBD2. Germline V lookup: CDR1 SGHTA, CDR2 FQGTGA. CDR3 length equals 16 residues. Trimming cost V 5 bases and J 9 bases; bases outside gene matches: 12. This chain's CDR3 is CASSLNLLAGGGEQFF. DNA of the CDR3: TGTGCCAGCAGCCTAAATCTCCTAGCGGGGGGTGGTGAGCAGTTCTTC.

The rearrangement links TRBV14 to TRBJ2-7; TRBD1 matches at 8 bases. This CDR3 is built from 15 residues. The V gene end was trimmed by 4 bases and the J gene end by 6 bases; junction bases not matched to a gene: 11. From germline, CDR1 is SGHDN and CDR2 FVKESK. The chain's CDR3 is CASSPKDRVGSEQYF. The CDR3 DNA is TGTGCCAGCAGCCCCAAGGACAGGGTAGGTTCCGAGCAGTACTTC.

J is TRBJ2-2 and V is TRBV28; the match to TRBD1 covers 9 bases. CDR3 length: 20 amino acids. CDR1 and CDR2 (germline): MDHEN, SYDVKM. With V trimmed by 6 bases and J by 0 bases, 17 bases remained unmatched. CDR3: CASRYLQGTGMATNTGELFF. The CDR3 nucleotides read TGTGCCAGCAGATACCTCCAGGGGACAGGGATGGCGACGAACACCGGGGAGCTGTTTTTT.

The chain employs TRBV5-1 and TRBJ1-2; D is ambiguous. Germline CDR1 SGHRS, CDR2 YFSETQ. V was shortened by 4 bases and J by 6 bases, with 13 bases between the two germline ends. This CDR3 has 13 residues. This CDR3 is CASSDVQADGYTF. In DNA, the CDR3 is TGCGCCAGCAGCGACGTGCAGGCCGATGGCTACACCTTC.

V is TRBV4-1 and J is TRBJ1-3; D remains ambiguous. Between the trimmed V and J ends, which lost 3 bases and 3 bases, there was a span of 15 bases. This CDR3 is 16 amino acids long. Germline V gives CDR1 MGHRA, CDR2 YSYEKL. The DNA for the CDR3 is TGCGCCAGCAGCCACCCCCCGGCAGGAGGTGGAAACACCATATATTTT. It is translated as CASSHPPAGGGNTIYF.

The rearrangement joins TRBV6-5 to TRBJ2-7; 9 bases line up with TRBD1. From germline, CDR1 is MNHEY and CDR2 SVGAGI. The CDR3 runs to 14 residues. With 8 bases clipped from V and 2 bases from J, the junction kept 7 bases outside the gene matches. The DNA for the CDR3 is TGTGCCAGCCGCCCGGGACAGGGAGCCTACGAGCAGTACTTC. Translated, it gives CASRPGQGAYEQYF.

The gene calls are TRBV24-1 and TRBJ2-3, with 7 nucleotides matching TRBD1. The CDR3 has 15 residues. The ends lost 3 bases at V and 4 bases at J; junction bases unmatched: 6. Germline CDR1 and CDR2: KGHDR and SFDVKD. The CDR3 DNA follows: TGTGCCACCAGTGATAGGACAGGCTACGCAGATACGCAGTATTTT. As protein: CATSDRTGYADTQYF.